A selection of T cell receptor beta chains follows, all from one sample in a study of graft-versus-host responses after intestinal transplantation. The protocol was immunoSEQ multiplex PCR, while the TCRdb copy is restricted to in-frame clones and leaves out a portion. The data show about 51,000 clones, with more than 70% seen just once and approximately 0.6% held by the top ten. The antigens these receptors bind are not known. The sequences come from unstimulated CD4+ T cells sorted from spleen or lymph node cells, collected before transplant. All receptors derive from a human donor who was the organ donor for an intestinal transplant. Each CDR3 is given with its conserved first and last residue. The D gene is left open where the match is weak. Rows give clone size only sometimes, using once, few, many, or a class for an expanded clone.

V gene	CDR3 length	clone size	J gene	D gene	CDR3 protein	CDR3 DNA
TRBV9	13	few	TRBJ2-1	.	CASSVPPAVEQFF	TGTGCCAGCAGCGTACCCCCTGCAGTTGAGCAGTTCTTC
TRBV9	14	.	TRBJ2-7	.	CASSVAGGWYEQYF	TGTGCCAGCAGCGTAGCGGGCGGGTGGTACGAGCAGTACTTC
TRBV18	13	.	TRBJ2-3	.	CASSTRVTDTQYF	TGTGCCAGCTCAACCCGGGTGACAGATACGCAGTATTTT
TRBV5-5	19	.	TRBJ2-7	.	CASSPGASGPPRTRYEQYF	TGTGCCAGCAGCCCGGGGGCTAGCGGTCCGCCCCGGACTCGCTACGAGCAGTACTTC
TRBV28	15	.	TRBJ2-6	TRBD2	CASGNSGPGANVLTF	TGTGCCAGCGGAAATAGCGGGCCTGGGGCCAACGTCCTGACTTTC
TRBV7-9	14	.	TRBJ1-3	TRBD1	CASLTTGDRNTIYF	TGTGCCAGCTTAACGACAGGGGATAGAAACACCATATATTTT
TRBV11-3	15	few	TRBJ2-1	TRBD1	CASSQDRGAYNEQFF	TGTGCCAGCAGCCAGGACAGGGGAGCCTACAATGAGCAGTTCTTC
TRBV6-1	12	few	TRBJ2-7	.	CAIQYGFYEQYF	TGTGCCATTCAGTACGGGTTCTACGAGCAGTACTTC
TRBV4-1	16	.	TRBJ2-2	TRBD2	CASSQARGRVTGELFF	TGCGCCAGCAGCCAAGCGAGAGGGAGGGTAACCGGGGAGCTGTTTTTT
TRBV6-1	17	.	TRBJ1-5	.	CASSVGRGIYSNQPQHF	TGTGCCAGCAGTGTGGGTAGGGGGATCTATAGCAATCAGCCCCAGCATTTT
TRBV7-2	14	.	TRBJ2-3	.	CASSLGYVAGTQYF	TGTGCCAGCAGCTTAGGTTATGTGGCGGGCACGCAGTATTTT
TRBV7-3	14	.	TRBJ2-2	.	CASSLVVNTGELFF	TGTGCCAGCAGCTTAGTAGTGAACACCGGGGAGCTGTTTTTT
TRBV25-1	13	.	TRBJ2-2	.	CASRYLSTGELFF	TGTGCCAGCAGATATCTGAGCACCGGGGAGCTGTTTTTT
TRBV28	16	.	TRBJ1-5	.	CASRTGQLYSNQPQHF	TGTGCCAGCAGAACTGGACAGCTTTATAGCAATCAGCCCCAGCATTTT
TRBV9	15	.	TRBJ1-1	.	CASSVGGGMNTEAFF	TGTGCCAGCAGCGTAGGTGGAGGGATGAACACTGAAGCTTTCTTT
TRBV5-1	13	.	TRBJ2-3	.	CASSFRLGDTQYF	TGCGCCAGCAGCTTTCGACTAGGAGATACGCAGTATTTT
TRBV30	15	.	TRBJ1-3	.	CAWSVETGPGNTIYF	TGTGCCTGGAGTGTAGAAACAGGCCCTGGAAACACCATATATTTT
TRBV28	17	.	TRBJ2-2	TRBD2	CASSLSVTSPVKVMLFF	TGTGCCAGCAGTTTGAGCGTGACTAGCCCCGTAAAGGTGATGCTGTTTTTT
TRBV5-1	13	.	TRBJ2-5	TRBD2	CASSVSGRETQYF	TGCGCCAGCAGCGTTAGCGGGAGGGAGACCCAGTACTTC
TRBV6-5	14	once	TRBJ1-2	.	CASSSRNRDYGYTF	TGTGCCAGCAGTTCGCGTAACAGGGACTATGGCTACACCTTC
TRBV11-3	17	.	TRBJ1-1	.	CASSLAVHRPMNTEAFF	TGTGCCAGCAGCTTAGCTGTACATCGCCCCATGAACACTGAAGCTTTCTTT
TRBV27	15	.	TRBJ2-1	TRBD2	CASSSPESGRDEQFF	TGTGCCAGCAGTTCCCCGGAGAGCGGGAGGGATGAGCAGTTCTTC
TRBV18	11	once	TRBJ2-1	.	CASSRSDEQFF	TGTGCCAGCTCACGTTCGGATGAGCAGTTCTTC
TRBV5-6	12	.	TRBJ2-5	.	CASSFYLGAQYF	TGTGCCAGCAGCTTCTATTTGGGGGCTCAGTACTTC
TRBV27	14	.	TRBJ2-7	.	CASSPSQGTREQYF	TGTGCCAGCAGTCCAAGCCAGGGGACGCGGGAGCAGTACTTC
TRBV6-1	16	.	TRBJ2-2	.	CASSEANRGYTGELFF	TGTGCCAGCAGTGAAGCTAACCGGGGTTATACCGGGGAGCTGTTTTTT
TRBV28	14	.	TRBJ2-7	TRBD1	CASSLAGTAYEQYF	TGTGCCAGCAGTTTAGCCGGGACAGCCTACGAGCAGTACTTC
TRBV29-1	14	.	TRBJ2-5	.	CSVEDMGLQKTQYF	TGCAGCGTTGAAGATATGGGACTCCAGAAGACCCAGTACTTC
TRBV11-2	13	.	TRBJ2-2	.	CASSLQGTTKLFF	TGTGCCAGCAGTCTCCAGGGGACAACGAAGCTGTTTTTT
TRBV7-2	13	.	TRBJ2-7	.	CASSKGVGYEQYF	TGTGCCAGCAGCAAGGGGGTGGGGTACGAGCAGTACTTC
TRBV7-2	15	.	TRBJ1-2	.	CASSLADPGPYGYTF	TGTGCCAGCAGCTTAGCGGATCCAGGGCCCTATGGCTACACCTTC
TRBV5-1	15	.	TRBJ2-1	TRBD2	CASRILAAANNEQFF	TGCGCCAGCAGAATCCTAGCGGCGGCCAACAATGAGCAGTTCTTC